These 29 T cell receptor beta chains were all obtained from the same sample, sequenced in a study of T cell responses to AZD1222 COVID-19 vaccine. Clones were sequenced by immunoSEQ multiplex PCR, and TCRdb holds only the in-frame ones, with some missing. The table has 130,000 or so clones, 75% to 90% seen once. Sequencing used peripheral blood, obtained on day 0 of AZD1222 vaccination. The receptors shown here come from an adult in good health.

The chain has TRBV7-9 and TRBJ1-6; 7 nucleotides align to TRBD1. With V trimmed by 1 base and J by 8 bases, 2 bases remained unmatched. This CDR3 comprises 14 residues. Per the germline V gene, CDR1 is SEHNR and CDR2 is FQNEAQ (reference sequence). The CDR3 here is CASSLGQGDSPLHF. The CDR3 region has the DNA TGTGCCAGCAGCTTAGGACAGGGAGATTCACCCCTCCACTTT.

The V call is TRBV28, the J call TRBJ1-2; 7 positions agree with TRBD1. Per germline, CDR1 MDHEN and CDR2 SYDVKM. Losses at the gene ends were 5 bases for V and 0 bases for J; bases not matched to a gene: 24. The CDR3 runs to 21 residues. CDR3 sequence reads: CASSDRVVVNKDYPANYGYTF. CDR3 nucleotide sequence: TGTGCCAGCAGTGACAGGGTCGTGGTCAACAAGGACTATCCAGCTAACTATGGCTACACCTTC.

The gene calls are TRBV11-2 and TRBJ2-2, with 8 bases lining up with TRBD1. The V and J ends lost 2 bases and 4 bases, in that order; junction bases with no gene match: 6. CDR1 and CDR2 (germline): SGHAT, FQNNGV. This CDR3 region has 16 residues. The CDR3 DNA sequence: TGTGCCAGCAGCTTAAGGGCCAGGGGGCGCACCGGGGAGCTGTTTTTT. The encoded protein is CASSLRARGRTGELFF.

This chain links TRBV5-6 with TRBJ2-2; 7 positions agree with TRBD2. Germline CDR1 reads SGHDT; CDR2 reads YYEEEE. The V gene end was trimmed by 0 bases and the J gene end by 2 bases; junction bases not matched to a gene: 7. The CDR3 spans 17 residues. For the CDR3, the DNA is TGTGCCAGCAGCTTGGTACTAAGCGGGACTAACACCGGGGAGCTGTTTTTT. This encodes CASSLVLSGTNTGELFF. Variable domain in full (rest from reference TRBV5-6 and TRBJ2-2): DAGVTQSPTHLIKTRGQQVTLRCSPKSGHDTVSWYQQALGQGPQFIFQYYEEEERQRGNFPDRFSGHQFPNYSSELNVNALLLGDSALYLCASSLVLSGTNTGELFFGEGSRLTVL.

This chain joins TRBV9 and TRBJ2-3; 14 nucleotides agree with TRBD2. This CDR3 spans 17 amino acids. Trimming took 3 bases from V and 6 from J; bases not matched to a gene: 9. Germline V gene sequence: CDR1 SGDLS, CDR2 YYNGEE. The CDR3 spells CASSGATSGGVRDTQYF. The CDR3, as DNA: TGTGCCAGCAGCGGAGCGACTAGCGGGGGGGTCCGGGATACGCAGTATTTT. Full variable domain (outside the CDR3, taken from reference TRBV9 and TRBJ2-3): DSGVTQTPKHLITATGQRVTLRCSPRSGDLSVYWYQQSLDQGLQFLIQYYNGEERAKGNILERFSAQQFPDLHSELNLSSLELGDSALYFCASSGATSGGVRDTQYFGPGTRLTVL.

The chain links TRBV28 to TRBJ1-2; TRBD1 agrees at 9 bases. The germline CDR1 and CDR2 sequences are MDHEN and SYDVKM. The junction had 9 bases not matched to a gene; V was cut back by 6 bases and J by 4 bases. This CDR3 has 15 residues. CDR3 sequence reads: CASRDTGQGIYGYTF. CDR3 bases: TGTGCCAGCAGAGACACCGGACAGGGGATCTATGGCTACACCTTC.

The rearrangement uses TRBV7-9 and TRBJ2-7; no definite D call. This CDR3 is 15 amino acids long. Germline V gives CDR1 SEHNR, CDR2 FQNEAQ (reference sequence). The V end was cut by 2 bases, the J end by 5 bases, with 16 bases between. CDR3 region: CASSLLMGDDDEQYF. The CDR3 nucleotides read TGTGCCAGCAGCTTACTTATGGGTGACGACGACGAGCAGTACTTC.

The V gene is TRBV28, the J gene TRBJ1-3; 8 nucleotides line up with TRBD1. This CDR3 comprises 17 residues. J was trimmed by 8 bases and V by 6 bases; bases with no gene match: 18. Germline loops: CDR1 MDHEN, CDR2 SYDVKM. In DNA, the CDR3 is TGTGCCAGCAGGAGCGGGACAGGACGACCTAAGAGTGACACCATATATTTT. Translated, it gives CASRSGTGRPKSDTIYF. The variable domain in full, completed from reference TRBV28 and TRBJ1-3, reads DVKVTQSSRYLVKRTGEKVFLECVQDMDHENMFWYRQDPGLGLRLIYFSYDVKMKEKGDIPEGYSVSREKKERFSLILESASTNQTSMYLCASRSGTGRPKSDTIYFGEGSWLTVV.

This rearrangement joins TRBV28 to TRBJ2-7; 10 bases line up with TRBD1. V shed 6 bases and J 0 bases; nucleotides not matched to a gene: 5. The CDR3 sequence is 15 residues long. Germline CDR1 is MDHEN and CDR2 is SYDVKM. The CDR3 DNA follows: TGTGCCAGCAGGCGGGACAGGGGCTTCTCCTACGAGCAGTACTTC. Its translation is CASRRDRGFSYEQYF.

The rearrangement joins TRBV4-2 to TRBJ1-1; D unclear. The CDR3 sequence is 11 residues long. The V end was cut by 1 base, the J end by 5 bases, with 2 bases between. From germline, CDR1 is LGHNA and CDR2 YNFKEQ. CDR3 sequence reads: CASSQGTEAFF. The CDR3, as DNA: TGTGCCAGCAGCCAAGGAACTGAAGCTTTCTTT.

The CDR3 DNA is TGTGCCAGCAGCTTAGGTTCCGGGACAGGGAACAATGAGCAGTTCTTC. This translates into CASSLGSGTGNNEQFF. This sequence joins TRBV7-2 and TRBJ2-1; 9 bases fit TRBD1. The length of the CDR3 is 16 residues. V trimming: 1 base; J trimming: 5 bases; junction bases outside the gene matches: 6. In germline, CDR1 is SGHTA, CDR2 FQGNSA. Complete variable domain (other parts from reference TRBV7-2 and TRBJ2-1): GAGVSQSPSNKVTEKGKDVELRCDPISGHTALYWYRQSLGQGLEFLIYFQGNSAPDKSGLPSDRFSAERTGGSVSTLTIQRTQQEDSAVYLCASSLGSGTGNNEQFFGPGTRLTVL.

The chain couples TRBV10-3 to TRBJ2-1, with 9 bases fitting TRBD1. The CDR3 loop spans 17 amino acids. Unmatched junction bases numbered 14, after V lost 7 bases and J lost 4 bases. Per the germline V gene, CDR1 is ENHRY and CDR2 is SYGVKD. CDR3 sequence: CAITPRDRETSYNEQFF. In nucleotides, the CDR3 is TGTGCCATCACCCCCCGGGACAGGGAAACTTCGTACAATGAGCAGTTCTTC.

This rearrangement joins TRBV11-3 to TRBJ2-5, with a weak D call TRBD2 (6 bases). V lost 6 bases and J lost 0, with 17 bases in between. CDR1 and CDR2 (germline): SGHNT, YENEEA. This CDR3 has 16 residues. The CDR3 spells CASSFSGPGDQETQYF. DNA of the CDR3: TGTGCCAGCAGTTTCAGCGGTCCGGGGGACCAAGAGACCCAGTACTTC.

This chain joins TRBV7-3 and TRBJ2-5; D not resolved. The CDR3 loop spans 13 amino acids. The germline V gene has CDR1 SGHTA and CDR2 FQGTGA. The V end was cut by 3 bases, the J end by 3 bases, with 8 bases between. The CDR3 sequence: CASSFQGEETQYF. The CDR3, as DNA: TGTGCCAGCAGCTTTCAAGGAGAAGAGACCCAGTACTTC.

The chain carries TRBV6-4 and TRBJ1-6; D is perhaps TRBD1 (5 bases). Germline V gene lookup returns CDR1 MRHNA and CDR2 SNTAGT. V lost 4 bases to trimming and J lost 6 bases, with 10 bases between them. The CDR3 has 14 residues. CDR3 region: CASSAGTGNSPLHF. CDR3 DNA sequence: TGTGCCAGCAGTGCTGGGACGGGTAATTCACCCCTCCACTTT.

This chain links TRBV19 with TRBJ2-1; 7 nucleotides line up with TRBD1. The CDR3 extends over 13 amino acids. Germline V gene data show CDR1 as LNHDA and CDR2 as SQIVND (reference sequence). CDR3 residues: CAARDSIYNEQFF. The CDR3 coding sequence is TGTGCGGCTCGGGACAGTATCTACAATGAGCAGTTCTTC.

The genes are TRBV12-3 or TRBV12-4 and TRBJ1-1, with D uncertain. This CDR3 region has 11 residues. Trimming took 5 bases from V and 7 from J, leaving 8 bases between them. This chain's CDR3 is CASSGNGEAFF. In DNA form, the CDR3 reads TGTGCCAGCAGTGGGAACGGTGAAGCTTTCTTT.

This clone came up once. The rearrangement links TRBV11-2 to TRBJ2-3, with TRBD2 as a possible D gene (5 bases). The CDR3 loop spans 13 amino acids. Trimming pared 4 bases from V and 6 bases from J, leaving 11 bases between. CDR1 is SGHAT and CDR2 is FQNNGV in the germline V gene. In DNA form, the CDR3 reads TGTGCCAGCAGCTCAAAGAGGGTTGATACGCAGTATTTT. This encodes CASSSKRVDTQYF. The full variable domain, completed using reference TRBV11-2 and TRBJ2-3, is EAGVAQSPRYKIIEKRQSVAFWCNPISGHATLYWYQQILGQGPKLLIQFQNNGVVDDSQLPKDRFSAERLKGVDSTLKIQPAKLEDSAVYLCASSSKRVDTQYFGPGTRLTVL.

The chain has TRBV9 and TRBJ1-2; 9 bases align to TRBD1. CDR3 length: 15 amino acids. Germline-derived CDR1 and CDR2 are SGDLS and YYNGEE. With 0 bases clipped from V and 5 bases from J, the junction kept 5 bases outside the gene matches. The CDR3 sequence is CASSVDGTGRYGYTF. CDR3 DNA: TGTGCCAGCAGCGTAGACGGGACAGGGAGGTATGGCTACACCTTC. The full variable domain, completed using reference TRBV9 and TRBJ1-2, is DSGVTQTPKHLITATGQRVTLRCSPRSGDLSVYWYQQSLDQGLQFLIQYYNGEERAKGNILERFSAQQFPDLHSELNLSSLELGDSALYFCASSVDGTGRYGYTFGSGTRLTVV.

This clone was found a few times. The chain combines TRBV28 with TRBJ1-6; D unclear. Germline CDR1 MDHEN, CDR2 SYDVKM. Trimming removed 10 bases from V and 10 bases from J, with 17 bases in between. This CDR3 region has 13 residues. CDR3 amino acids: CATYRATGSPLHF. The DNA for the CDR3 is TGTGCCACCTACCGGGCGACGGGATCACCCCTCCACTTT. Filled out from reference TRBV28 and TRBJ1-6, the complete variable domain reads DVKVTQSSRYLVKRTGEKVFLECVQDMDHENMFWYRQDPGLGLRLIYFSYDVKMKEKGDIPEGYSVSREKKERFSLILESASTNQTSMYLCATYRATGSPLHFGNGTRLTVT.

The CDR3 loop is CASFTRAGGNTEAFF. The CDR3 nucleotides read TGTGCCAGTTTCACACGGGCGGGGGGGAACACTGAAGCTTTCTTT. This chain links TRBV19 with TRBJ1-1; TRBD1 is a possible D gene (5 bases). V shed 8 bases and J shed 1 base, with 17 bases lying between them. This CDR3 spans 15 amino acids. Germline CDR1 LNHDA, CDR2 SQIVND (reference sequence).

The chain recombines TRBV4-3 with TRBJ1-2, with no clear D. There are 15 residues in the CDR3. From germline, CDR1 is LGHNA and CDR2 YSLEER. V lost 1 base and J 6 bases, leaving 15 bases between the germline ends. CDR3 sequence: CASSQAGFGSDGYTF. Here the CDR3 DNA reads TGCGCCAGCAGCCAAGCCGGTTTTGGGTCGGATGGCTACACCTTC.

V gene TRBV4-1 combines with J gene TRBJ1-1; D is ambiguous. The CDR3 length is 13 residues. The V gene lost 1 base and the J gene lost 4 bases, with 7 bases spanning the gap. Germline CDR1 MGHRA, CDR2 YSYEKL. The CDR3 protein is CASSQVGTTEAFF. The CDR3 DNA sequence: TGCGCCAGCAGCCAAGTGGGCACCACTGAAGCTTTCTTT.

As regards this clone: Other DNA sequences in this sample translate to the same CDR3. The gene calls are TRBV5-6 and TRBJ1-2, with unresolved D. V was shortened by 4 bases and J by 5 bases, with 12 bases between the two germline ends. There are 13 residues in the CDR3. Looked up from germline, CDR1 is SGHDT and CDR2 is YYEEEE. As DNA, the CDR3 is TGTGCCAGCAGCCGACGGAGACTGTATGGCTACACCTTC. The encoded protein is CASSRRRLYGYTF.

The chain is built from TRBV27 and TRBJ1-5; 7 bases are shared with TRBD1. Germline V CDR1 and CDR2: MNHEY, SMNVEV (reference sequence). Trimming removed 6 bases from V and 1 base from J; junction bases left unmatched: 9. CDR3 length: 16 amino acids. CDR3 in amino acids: CASRTQGRGSNQPQHF. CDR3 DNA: TGTGCCAGCAGGACACAGGGGAGAGGGAGCAATCAGCCCCAGCATTTT.

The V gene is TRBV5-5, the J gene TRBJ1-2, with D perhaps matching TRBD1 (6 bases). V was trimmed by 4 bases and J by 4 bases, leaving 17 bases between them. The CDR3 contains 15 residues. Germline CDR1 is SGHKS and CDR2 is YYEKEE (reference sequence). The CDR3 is CASSTGLGIPYGYTF. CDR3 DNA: TGTGCCAGCAGCACAGGGTTGGGCATTCCCTATGGCTACACCTTC.

The DNA for the CDR3 is TGTGCCAGCTCACCACTGTTAGCGGTACAAGAGACCCAGTACTTC. Protein sequence: CASSPLLAVQETQYF. This rearrangement joins TRBV18 to TRBJ2-5; the D gene is possibly TRBD2 (6 bases). Trimming removed 1 base from V and 2 bases from J, with 11 bases in between. CDR3 length equals 15 residues. CDR1 KGHSH and CDR2 LQKENI come from the germline V gene. Based on the CDR3 plus reference TRBV18 and TRBJ2-5, the full variable domain is NAGVMQNPRHLVRRRGQEARLRCSPMKGHSHVYWYRQLPEEGLKFMVYLQKENIIDESGMPKERFSAEFPKEGPSILRIQQVVRGDSAAYFCASSPLLAVQETQYFGPGTRLLVL.

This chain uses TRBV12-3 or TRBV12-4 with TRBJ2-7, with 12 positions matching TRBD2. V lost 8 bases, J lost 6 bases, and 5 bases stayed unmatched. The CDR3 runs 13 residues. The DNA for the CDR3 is TGTGCCAGCGGACTAGCGGGAACAGTCGAGCAGTACTTC. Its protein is CASGLAGTVEQYF.

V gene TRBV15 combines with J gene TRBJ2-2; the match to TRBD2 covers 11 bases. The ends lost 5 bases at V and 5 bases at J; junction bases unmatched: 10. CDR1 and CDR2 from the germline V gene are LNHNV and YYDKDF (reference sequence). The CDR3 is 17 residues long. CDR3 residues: CATSGRRVAGGTGELFF. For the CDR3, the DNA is TGTGCCACCAGCGGGAGACGTGTAGCGGGGGGGACCGGGGAGCTGTTTTTT.